Following are 23 T cell receptor beta chains from one sample sequenced in a study of shared clonotypes between healthy human individuals. Here immunoSEQ multiplex PCR was the method, and the copy in TCRdb shows in-frame clones only, minus some. Among approximately 2,300,000 clones, about 90% were seen once, and the ten largest hold 0.3% to 0.45%. The sequencing sample was made of naive CD4+ T cells from PBMCs. Subset described: CD45RA+ positively selected. The receptors come from a man aged 18 to 35 in good health. Some clones in this sample may be carry-over from other donors' samples.

The chain combines TRBV25-1 with TRBJ2-7; D not resolved. The length of the CDR3 is 11 residues. V gave up 3 bases and J gave up 8 bases, with 8 bases separating them. Germline CDR1 MGHDK, CDR2 SYGVNS. The CDR3 DNA sequence: TGTGCCAGCAGTGATGGGGTCAAGCAGTACTTC. Translated, it gives CASSDGVKQYF.

This clone was detected only once. The V gene is TRBV28, the J gene TRBJ1-5; TRBD1 is a possible D gene (6 bases). The CDR3 contains 16 residues. V was pared by 7 bases and J by 4 bases, with 20 bases between. CDR1 and CDR2 from the germline V gene are MDHEN and SYDVKM. CDR3 nucleotide sequence: TGTGCCAGCACCGGCTTTGGGACACTCCAGAATCAGCCCCAGCATTTT. As protein: CASTGFGTLQNQPQHF.

CDR3 region: CASSASGTNYEQYF. The CDR3 region has the DNA TGTGCCAGCAGCGCAAGCGGGACAAACTACGAGCAGTACTTC. This rearrangement joins TRBV7-2 to TRBJ2-7; D perhaps matches TRBD2 (7 bases). Germline V CDR1 and CDR2: SGHTA, FQGNSA. The CDR3 consists of 14 residues. Trimming cost V 5 bases and J 3 bases, with 14 bases left between them.

This chain connects TRBV5-8 to TRBJ1-6; D may be TRBD1 (5 bases). The CDR3 covers 16 residues. Germline-derived CDR1 and CDR2 are SGHTS and YDEGEE. The V gene lost 6 bases and the J gene lost 7 bases, with 20 bases spanning the gap. The CDR3 region is CASTRSNRGWNSPLHF. As DNA, the CDR3 is TGTGCCAGCACCAGGTCCAATAGGGGATGGAATTCACCCCTCCACTTT.

The chain couples TRBV30 to TRBJ2-1; 12 bases are a match to TRBD2. CDR3 length: 14 amino acids. Germline V gene sequence: CDR1 GTSNPN, CDR2 SVGIG (reference sequence). J lost 12 bases, V lost 4 bases, and 10 bases had no gene match. The CDR3 nucleotides are TGTGCCTGGACCAGACTAGCGGGAGAGGTAGGGCAGTTCTTC. Its protein product is CAWTRLAGEVGQFF.

A single count supports this clone. The chain links TRBV13 to TRBJ2-3; TRBD2 matches 10 bases. The CDR3 sequence is 15 residues long. Germline-derived CDR1 and CDR2 are PRHDT and FYEKMQ (reference sequence). The J segment lost 2 bases and the V segment lost 7 bases, leaving 6 bases of the junction unmatched. The CDR3 DNA reads TGTGCCAGCATCTGGACTAGCGGTTACACAGATACGCAGTATTTT. Its translation is CASIWTSGYTDTQYF.

V is TRBV5-1 and J is TRBJ2-7, with 7 bases identical to TRBD2. Germline V gives CDR1 SGHRS, CDR2 YFSETQ. V shed 0 bases, J shed 2 bases, and the junction held 8 bases outside the gene matches. This CDR3 region has 16 residues. DNA of the CDR3: TGCGCCAGCAGCTTGGGGGGAAGGGAGGGCACCTACGAGCAGTACTTC. Protein: CASSLGGREGTYEQYF.

This chain uses TRBV18 with TRBJ2-2; D gene ambiguous. The CDR3 spans 14 residues. The germline gives CDR1 KGHSH, CDR2 LQKENI. V lost 4 bases to trimming and J lost 1 base, with 7 bases between them. The CDR3 region has the DNA TGTGCCAGCTCACAAAGGGTGAACACCGGGGAGCTGTTTTTT. This sequence encodes CASSQRVNTGELFF. Supplemented by reference TRBV18 and TRBJ2-2, the full variable domain reads NAGVMQNPRHLVRRRGQEARLRCSPMKGHSHVYWYRQLPEEGLKFMVYLQKENIIDESGMPKERFSAEFPKEGPSILRIQQVVRGDSAAYFCASSQRVNTGELFFGEGSRLTVL.

The rearrangement joins TRBV20-1 to TRBJ1-5; no definite D call. The CDR3 totals 11 residues. V lost 3 bases to trimming and J lost 11 bases, with 11 bases between them. CDR1 and CDR2 (germline): DFQATT, SNEGSKA (reference sequence). The CDR3 region is CSASRELSQHF. In nucleotides, the CDR3 is TGCAGTGCTAGTCGAGAACTGTCCCAGCATTTT.

The chain couples TRBV7-2 to TRBJ2-5, with 9 bases lining up with TRBD1. V dropped 2 bases and J dropped 5; count of bases not matched to a gene: 9. Per the germline V gene, CDR1 is SGHTA and CDR2 is FQGNSA. The CDR3 is made up of 16 amino acids. CDR3 loop: CASSLMGQGISETQYF. In nucleotides, the CDR3 is TGTGCCAGCAGCTTAATGGGACAGGGTATTTCGGAGACCCAGTACTTC. The variable domain in full, completed from reference TRBV7-2 and TRBJ2-5, reads GAGVSQSPSNKVTEKGKDVELRCDPISGHTALYWYRQSLGQGLEFLIYFQGNSAPDKSGLPSDRFSAERTGGSVSTLTIQRTQQEDSAVYLCASSLMGQGISETQYFGPGTRLLVL.

CDR3 residues: CASSHPPGPGAYEQYF. Here the CDR3 DNA reads TGCGCCAGCAGTCATCCCCCGGGACCCGGGGCCTACGAGCAGTACTTC. The rearrangement uses TRBV23-1 and TRBJ2-7; D may correspond to TRBD1 or TRBD2 (5 bases each). TRBV23-1 is classed as an ORF, of uncertain function. This CDR3 spans 16 amino acids. V shed 3 bases and J shed 2 bases, with 17 bases lying between them.

The chain combines TRBV7-3 with TRBJ2-7; 7 bases map to TRBD2. This CDR3 has 15 amino acids. Unmatched junction bases numbered 6, after V lost 1 base and J lost 3 bases. Germline lookup yields CDR1 SGHTA and CDR2 FQGTGA. CDR3 nucleotides: TGTGCCAGCAGCTTAATGGGAGGGGAGAGCTACGAGCAGTACTTC. Encoded protein: CASSLMGGESYEQYF.

The rearrangement joins TRBV27 to TRBJ2-7, with D maybe TRBD1 (5 bases). Germline V gene sequence: CDR1 MNHEY, CDR2 SMNVEV (reference sequence). V was shortened by 3 bases and J by 3 bases, with 18 bases between the two germline ends. The CDR3 covers 16 residues. The CDR3 DNA is TGTGCCAGCAGTTTTAATGGGGCGATGGGGCTCTACGAGCAGTACTTC. Its protein product is CASSFNGAMGLYEQYF.

V and J are TRBV7-3 and TRBJ2-7, with TRBD1 as a possible D gene (5 bases). Trimming left V 5 bases short and J 6 bases short, with 11 bases between. In germline, CDR1 is SGHTA, CDR2 FQGTGA. This CDR3 has 12 amino acids. CDR3 bases: TGTGCCAGCAGCATAGACAGTGGCGAGCAGTACTTC. Protein: CASSIDSGEQYF.

The chain employs TRBV11-2 and TRBJ1-6; 11 positions match TRBD1. The CDR3 covers 17 residues. With 6 bases clipped from V and 9 bases from J, the junction kept 13 bases outside the gene matches. CDR1 is SGHAT, CDR2 FQNNGV, per germline. The CDR3 DNA is TGTGCCAGCAGATCTTACACAGCGGACAGGGGGCGTTCACCCCTCCACTTT. Its translation is CASRSYTADRGRSPLHF.

V usage is TRBV6-1 and J usage is TRBJ1-6, with D perhaps matching TRBD1 (5 bases). Looked up from germline, CDR1 is MNHNS and CDR2 is SASEGT. The CDR3 spans 13 residues. Trimming left V 2 bases short and J 7 bases short, with 6 bases between. The CDR3 region has the DNA TGTGCCAGCAGTGAACGGACAAATTCACCCCTCCACTTT. Translating it yields CASSERTNSPLHF.

V gene TRBV6-5 combines with J gene TRBJ1-2, with 8 bases identical to TRBD1. The germline CDR1 and CDR2 sequences are MNHEY and SVGAGI. The CDR3 is 15 amino acids. The trim removed 2 bases at V and 4 bases at J, leaving 6 bases unmatched. CDR3 region: CASSYGSGGGYGYTF. Here the CDR3 DNA reads TGTGCCAGCAGTTACGGTTCAGGGGGCGGCTATGGCTACACCTTC.

This clone was detected only once. The V gene is TRBV6-1, the J gene TRBJ2-7; TRBD1 matches 10 bases. CDR3 size: 14 residues. The junction had 7 bases not matched to a gene; V was cut back by 4 bases and J by 7 bases. Germline V gene lookup returns CDR1 MNHNS and CDR2 SASEGT. CDR3 bases: TGTGCCAGCAGTGTAAGACAGGGGGCGGGTGAGCAGTACTTC. This gives the protein CASSVRQGAGEQYF.

A single count supports this clone. The chain is built from TRBV28 and TRBJ2-7; TRBD2 matches at 8 bases. The CDR3 is 14 amino acids. Trimming cost V 2 bases and J 3 bases; bases outside gene matches: 3. The V gene's germline CDR1 is MDHEN and CDR2 SYDVKM. The CDR3 region has the DNA TGTGCCAGCAGTTTACTAGCGGGCCTCTACGAGCAGTACTTC. Its protein is CASSLLAGLYEQYF. Using reference TRBV28 and TRBJ2-7 for the parts outside the CDR3, the full variable domain is DVKVTQSSRYLVKRTGEKVFLECVQDMDHENMFWYRQDPGLGLRLIYFSYDVKMKEKGDIPEGYSVSREKKERFSLILESASTNQTSMYLCASSLLAGLYEQYFGPGTRLTVT.

This clone was counted once. This chain links TRBV6-1 with TRBJ1-5; D is perhaps TRBD1 (6 bases). The CDR3 consists of 15 residues. Between the trimmed V and J ends, which lost 4 bases and 4 bases, there was a span of 14 bases. Germline assignment: CDR1 MNHNS and CDR2 SASEGT. CDR3 residues: CASSGKGGWNQPQHF. CDR3 nucleotide sequence: TGTGCCAGCAGTGGGAAAGGGGGATGGAATCAGCCCCAGCATTTT.

This chain uses TRBV7-2 with TRBJ1-4; 8 bases fit TRBD1. The CDR3 has 13 amino acids. V dropped 5 bases and J dropped 10; count of bases not matched to a gene: 6. Germline CDR1 and CDR2: SGHTA and FQGNSA. The CDR3 loop is CASSLPGQAKLFF. DNA for the CDR3: TGTGCCAGCAGCCTCCCGGGACAGGCAAAACTGTTTTTT.

The sample holds a few counts of this clone. The genes are TRBV5-4 and TRBJ1-1; a weak D match, TRBD1 (5 bases). The V gene's germline CDR1 is SGHNT and CDR2 YYREEE (reference sequence). The CDR3 sequence is 11 residues long. Trimming cost V 0 bases and J 12 bases, with 9 bases left between them. The CDR3 DNA reads as TGTGCCAGCAGCTTGGCAGGGCAAACTTTCTTT. Translated: CASSLAGQTFF. Together with reference TRBV5-4 and TRBJ1-1, the CDR3 gives the full variable domain: ETGVTQSPTHLIKTRGQQVTLRCSSQSGHNTVSWYQQALGQGPQFIFQYYREEENGRGNFPPRFSGLQFPNYSSELNVNALELDDSALYLCASSLAGQTFFGQGTRLTVV.

This clone has only one observation. The chain is built from TRBV7-8 and TRBJ2-7; the D gene is possibly TRBD2 (5 bases). CDR1 SGHVS and CDR2 FQNEAQ come from the germline V gene. The ends were cut back, 5 bases at V and 3 bases at J, with 14 bases in the middle. The CDR3 consists of 14 residues. The chain's CDR3 is CASSRGRFDYEQYF. The CDR3 DNA reads TGTGCCAGCAGCCGAGGGCGGTTTGACTACGAGCAGTACTTC.